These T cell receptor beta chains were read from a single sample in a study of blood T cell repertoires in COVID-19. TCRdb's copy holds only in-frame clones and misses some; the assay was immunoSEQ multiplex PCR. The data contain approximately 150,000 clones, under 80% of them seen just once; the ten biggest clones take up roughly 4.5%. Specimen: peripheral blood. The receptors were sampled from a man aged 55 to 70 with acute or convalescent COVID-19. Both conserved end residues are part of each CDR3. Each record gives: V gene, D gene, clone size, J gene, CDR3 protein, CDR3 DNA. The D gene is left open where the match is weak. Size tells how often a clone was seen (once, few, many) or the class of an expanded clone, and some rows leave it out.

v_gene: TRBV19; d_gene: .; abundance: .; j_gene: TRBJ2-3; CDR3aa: CASSTRTISTDTQYF; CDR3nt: TGTGCCAGTAGTACCCGGACTATCTCCACAGATACGCAGTATTTT
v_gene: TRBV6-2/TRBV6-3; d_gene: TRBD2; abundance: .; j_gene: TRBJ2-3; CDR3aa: CASSLTSGSADTQYF; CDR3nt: TGTGCCAGCAGCTTGACTAGCGGGAGCGCAGATACGCAGTATTTT
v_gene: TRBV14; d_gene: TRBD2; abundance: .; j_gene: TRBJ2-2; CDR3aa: CASSIVAGGSGELFF; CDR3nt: TGTGCCAGCAGCATCGTAGCGGGAGGCAGCGGGGAGCTGTTTTTT
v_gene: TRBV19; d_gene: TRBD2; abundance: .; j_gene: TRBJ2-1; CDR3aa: CASIKTASGKGNEQFF; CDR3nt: TGTGCCAGTATCAAAACCGCTAGCGGGAAAGGGAATGAGCAGTTCTTC
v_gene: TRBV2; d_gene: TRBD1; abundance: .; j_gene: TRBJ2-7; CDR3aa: CASTRGQGFGSYEQYF; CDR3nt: TGTGCCAGCACCAGGGGACAGGGTTTTGGGTCCTACGAGCAGTACTTC
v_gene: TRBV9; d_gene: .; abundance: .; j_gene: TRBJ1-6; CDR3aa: CASSVEGDRGNSPLHF; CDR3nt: TGTGCCAGCAGCGTAGAGGGGGATAGGGGGAATTCACCCCTCCACTTT
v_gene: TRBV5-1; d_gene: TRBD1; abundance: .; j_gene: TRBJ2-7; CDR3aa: CASSGTGNYEQYF; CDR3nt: TGCGCCAGCTCGGGGACAGGAAACTACGAGCAGTACTTC
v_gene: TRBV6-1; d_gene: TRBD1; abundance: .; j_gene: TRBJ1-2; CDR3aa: CASSEAFRQGERYGYTF; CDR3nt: TGTGCCAGCAGTGAAGCTTTTCGGCAGGGGGAGAGGTATGGCTACACCTTC
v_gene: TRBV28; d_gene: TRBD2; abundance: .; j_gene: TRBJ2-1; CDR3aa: CASTLLGGTNHNEQFF; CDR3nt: TGTGCCAGCACCCTTTTGGGGGGGACTAACCACAATGAGCAGTTCTTC
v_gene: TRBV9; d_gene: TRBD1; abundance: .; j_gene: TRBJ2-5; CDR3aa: CASSGTTGGARETQYF; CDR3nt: TGTGCCAGCAGCGGTACGACAGGGGGCGCGAGAGAGACCCAGTACTTC
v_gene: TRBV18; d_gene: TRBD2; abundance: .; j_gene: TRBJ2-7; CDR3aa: CASSPGLAVEGEQYF; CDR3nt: TGTGCCAGCTCACCGGGACTAGCGGTGGAGGGCGAGCAGTACTTC
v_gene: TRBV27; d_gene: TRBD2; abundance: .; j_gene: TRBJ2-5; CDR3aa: CASSLSGLAGLETQYF; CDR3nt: TGTGCCAGCAGTTTATCGGGACTAGCGGGTTTGGAGACCCAGTACTTC
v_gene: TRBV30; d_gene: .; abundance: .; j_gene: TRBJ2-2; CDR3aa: CAGGATKNTGELFF; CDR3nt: TGTGCCGGGGGGGCGACTAAAAACACCGGGGAGCTGTTTTTT
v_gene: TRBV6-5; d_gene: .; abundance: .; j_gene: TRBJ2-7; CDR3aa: CASSPSYEQYF; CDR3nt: TGTGCCAGCAGCCCCTCGTACGAGCAGTACTTC
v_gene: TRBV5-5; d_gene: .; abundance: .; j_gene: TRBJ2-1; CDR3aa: CASSFQGYNEQFF; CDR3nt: TGTGCCAGCAGCTTTCAGGGATACAATGAGCAGTTCTTC
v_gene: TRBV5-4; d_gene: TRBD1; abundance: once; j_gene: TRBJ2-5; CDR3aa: CASSQDREETQYF; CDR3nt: TGTGCCAGCAGCCAGGACAGGGAAGAGACCCAGTACTTC
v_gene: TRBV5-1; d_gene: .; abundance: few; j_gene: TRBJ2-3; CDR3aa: CASSLAGGTDTQYF; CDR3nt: TGCGCCAGCAGCTTGGCCGGGGGAACAGATACGCAGTATTTT
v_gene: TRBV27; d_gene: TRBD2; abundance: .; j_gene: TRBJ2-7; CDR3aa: CASSEGLAGLYEQYF; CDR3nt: TGTGCCAGCAGCGAAGGCCTAGCGGGATTGTACGAGCAGTACTTC
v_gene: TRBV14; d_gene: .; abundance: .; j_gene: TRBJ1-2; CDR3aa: CASSRQTNYGYTF; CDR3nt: TGTGCCAGCAGCCGGCAGACTAACTATGGCTACACCTTC
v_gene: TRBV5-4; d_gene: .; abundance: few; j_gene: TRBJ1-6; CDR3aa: CASSRHPTTGSDNSPLHF; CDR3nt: TGTGCCAGCAGCCGCCATCCCACCACAGGGAGCGATAATTCACCCCTCCACTTT
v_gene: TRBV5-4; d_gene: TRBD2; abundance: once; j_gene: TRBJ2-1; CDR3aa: CASSLTSGSYNEQFF; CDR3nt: TGTGCCAGCAGCTTGACTAGCGGGAGTTACAATGAGCAGTTCTTC
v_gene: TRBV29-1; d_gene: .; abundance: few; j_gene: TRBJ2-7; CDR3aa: CSALRGARNSYEQYF; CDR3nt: TGCAGCGCCCTTCGCGGTGCCAGAAATTCCTACGAGCAGTACTTC
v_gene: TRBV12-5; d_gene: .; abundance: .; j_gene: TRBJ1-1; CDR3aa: CASGTYRFEAFF; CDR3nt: TGTGCTAGCGGGACTTATCGGTTTGAAGCTTTCTTT
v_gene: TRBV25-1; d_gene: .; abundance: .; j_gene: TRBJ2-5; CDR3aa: CASSEYSPVQETQYF; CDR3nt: TGTGCCAGCAGTGAATATTCGCCGGTACAAGAGACCCAGTACTTC
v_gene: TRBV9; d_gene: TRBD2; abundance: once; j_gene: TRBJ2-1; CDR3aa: CASSAFTSGITYNEQFF; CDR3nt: TGTGCCAGCAGCGCATTTACTAGCGGGATAACCTACAATGAGCAGTTCTTC
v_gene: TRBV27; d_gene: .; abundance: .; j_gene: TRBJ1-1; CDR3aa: CASSYRVNTEAFF; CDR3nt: TGTGCCAGCAGTTACAGGGTGAACACTGAAGCTTTCTTT
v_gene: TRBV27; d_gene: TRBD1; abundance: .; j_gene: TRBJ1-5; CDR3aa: CASSTRQGERQPQHF; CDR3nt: TGTGCCAGCAGTACACGACAGGGTGAAAGGCAGCCCCAGCATTTT
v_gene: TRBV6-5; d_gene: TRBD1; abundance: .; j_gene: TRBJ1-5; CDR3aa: CATKTGTGGFQPQHF; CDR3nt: TGTGCCACCAAAACCGGGACAGGGGGTTTTCAGCCCCAGCATTTT
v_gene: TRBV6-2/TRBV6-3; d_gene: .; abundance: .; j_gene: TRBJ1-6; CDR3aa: CASSRGGGATHF; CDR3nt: TGTGCCAGCAGCCGCGGGGGGGGCGCAACCCACTTT